A selection of T cell receptor beta chains follows, all from one sample in a study of blood T cells in healthy people across ages. One entry per CDR3 protein, called by TCRdb with MiXCR from the 5' RACE reads. The data contain 800,000 or so distinct CDR3 sequences, around 62% of them singletons. Sequences were obtained from blood. These receptors all come from a man aged 25 to 40 in good health. The CDR3 runs from the conserved cysteine through the conserved F or W. D genes are given only for firm matches. Expanded clones are given a class, and other clones once, few, many or no size at all.

-,once,TRBV7-3,TRBJ2-5,TGTGCCAGCAGCTTAAAGCAGGGGGGAGAGACCCAGTACTTC,CASSLKQGGETQYF
TRBD1,-,TRBV10-3,TRBJ1-2,TGTGCCATCAGTGTAGAGAAGGGGGCCGATGGCTACACCTTC,CAISVEKGADGYTF
-,-,TRBV10-3,TRBJ2-7,TGTGCCATCAGTGAGGACAGGACCTCCTACGAGCAGTACTTC,CAISEDRTSYEQYF
-,once,TRBV7-9,TRBJ1-6,TGTACCAGCAGCTCCGGGGGGGTCACCTATAATTCACCCCTCCACTTT,CTSSSGGVTYNSPLHF
-,-,TRBV4-3,TRBJ2-5,TGCGCCAGCAGCCAAGAATCGTTGGGGGGGCCGGGGGAGACCCAGTACTTC,CASSQESLGGPGETQYF
TRBD1,-,TRBV5-1,TRBJ2-3,TGCGCCAGCAGCCTGGGACAGGTTGACACAGATACGCAGTATTTT,CASSLGQVDTDTQYF
TRBD1,-,TRBV20-1,TRBJ1-1,TGCAGTGCTAGAGATCCGGACAGGGGGCGGTGGGACACTGAAGCTTTCTTT,CSARDPDRGRWDTEAFF
-,-,TRBV7-3,TRBJ1-1,TGTGCCAGCAGCTTAAGGACAGAGAACACTGAAGCTTTCTTT,CASSLRTENTEAFF
-,-,TRBV20-1,TRBJ2-7,TGCAGTGCTAGACCGACGAGCTCCTACGAGCAGTACTTC,CSARPTSSYEQYF
-,-,TRBV20-1,TRBJ2-3,TGCAGTGCTAGAAAACCCGGGACCTCCACAGATACGCAGTATTTT,CSARKPGTSTDTQYF
-,-,TRBV7-9,TRBJ1-1,TGTGCCAGCAGCTCGGGGGTGGGCACTGAAGCTTTCTTT,CASSSGVGTEAFF
-,-,TRBV4-3,TRBJ2-3,TGCGCCAGCAGCCAAGATGGCCGGATTAGCACAGATACGCAGTATTTT,CASSQDGRISTDTQYF
TRBD1,-,TRBV13,TRBJ2-1,TGTGCCAGCAGCTCGAAGGGAGCAGGGGGCATTGAGCAGTTCTTC,CASSSKGAGGIEQFF
-,-,TRBV7-6,TRBJ2-7,TGTGCCAGCAGCCCCCGGGACGGGCCCTCCTACGAGCAGTACTTC,CASSPRDGPSYEQYF
-,-,TRBV2,TRBJ2-7,TGTGCCAGCAGTGGGGTATACTCCTACGAGCAGTACTTC,CASSGVYSYEQYF
-,few,TRBV15,TRBJ2-4,TGTGCCACCAGCAGAGATCGTCCTAGTCTAGCCAAAAACATTCAGTACTTC,CATSRDRPSLAKNIQYF
TRBD1,-,TRBV4-3,TRBJ1-5,TGCGCCAGCAGCCAGGAAACAGGGGACTATAGCAATCAGCCCCAGCATTTT,CASSQETGDYSNQPQHF
-,-,TRBV6-6,TRBJ1-3,TGTGCCAGCAGTTACCCTACGTCGAGCTCTGGAAACACCATATATTTT,CASSYPTSSSGNTIYF
TRBD1,few,TRBV27,TRBJ1-2,TGTGCCAGCAGTCAACGGACAGGGGGCCACTATGGCTACACCTTC,CASSQRTGGHYGYTF
-,-,TRBV28,TRBJ2-7,TGTGCCAGCCAGGGTTTGCCCTACGAGCAGTACTTC,CASQGLPYEQYF
TRBD2,few,TRBV7-2,TRBJ2-5,TGTGCCAGCAGCATATCCCTGCCCCGGACTAGTTCGGAGACCCAGTACTTC,CASSISLPRTSSETQYF
TRBD2,-,TRBV7-3,TRBJ2-3,TGTGCCAGCAGCCAGAGCGGGGGGGCCATAGATACGCAGTATTTT,CASSQSGGAIDTQYF
TRBD2,-,TRBV20-1,TRBJ2-1,TGCAGTGCTAGAGATGAGAGCGGGGGGGCCGTGGAAGAGCAGTTCTTC,CSARDESGGAVEEQFF
-,-,TRBV24-1,TRBJ2-4,TGTGCCACCAGTCTATCGGACGGCCGAAACATTCAGTACTTC,CATSLSDGRNIQYF
-,once,TRBV27,TRBJ2-7,TGTGCCAGCAGTTTAGCAAGGGTGGGGGGCTACGAGCAGTACTTC,CASSLARVGGYEQYF
-,-,TRBV4-3,TRBJ2-7,TGCGCCAGCAGCCAAGATCTGGCCAGCCCTTACGAGCAGTACTTC,CASSQDLASPYEQYF
TRBD2,many,TRBV24-1,TRBJ2-1,TGTGCCACCAGTGATTCTTTAGCGGGGGGCCTCGTGAATGAGCAGTTCTTC,CATSDSLAGGLVNEQFF
TRBD1,-,TRBV28,TRBJ2-5,TGTGCCAGCAGCAGGACAGGGGTAACTAGTGAGCAGTACTTC,CASSRTGVTSEQYF
-,many,TRBV20-1,TRBJ2-5,TGCAGTGCTAGAGTCGGATGGGAGGAGGGAGAGACCCAGTACTTC,CSARVGWEEGETQYF
-,-,TRBV30,TRBJ2-1,TGTGCCTGGAGATATTATTCCTACAATGAGCAGTTCTTC,CAWRYYSYNEQFF
TRBD1,-,TRBV29-1,TRBJ2-5,TGCAGCGTTCTGAGGGACAGGGGCGGAAAGACCCAGTACTTC,CSVLRDRGGKTQYF
TRBD1,-,TRBV29-1,TRBJ1-5,TGCAGCGTTGGCGGGACAGGGATCCAGCCCCAGCATTTT,CSVGGTGIQPQHF
-,-,TRBV7-2,TRBJ1-5,TGTGCCAGCAGCTTAGGGACCCATACGGTTGATCAGCCCCAGCATTTT,CASSLGTHTVDQPQHF
-,few,TRBV27,TRBJ2-4,TGTGTCAGCAGAGTCTCCTTGGGGGCCGGAGACATTCAGTACTTC,CVSRVSLGAGDIQYF
TRBD1,-,TRBV20-1,TRBJ2-1,TGCAGTCGAGTGGGGACAGGGGTTAATGAGCAGTTCTTC,CSRVGTGVNEQFF
-,-,TRBV20-1,TRBJ1-2,TGCAGTGCTACTTCTCCAGGAGACGGCTACACCTTC,CSATSPGDGYTF
-,-,TRBV21-1,TRBJ1-6,TGTGCCAGCGCGGAGCAATCACCCCTCCACTTT,CASAEQSPLHF
TRBD2,-,TRBV7-2,TRBJ2-1,TGTGCCAGCAGCCAGACTAGCGGGAGAATCAATGAGCAGTTCTTC,CASSQTSGRINEQFF
TRBD2,-,TRBV4-2,TRBJ2-3,TGTGCCAGCAGCCAAGAGGCGGGGGGGACAGATACGCAGTATTTT,CASSQEAGGTDTQYF
-,few,TRBV7-3,TRBJ2-4,TGTGCCAGCAGCAAGGACCTATCCTACGTGGAGCAGTACTTC,CASSKDLSYVEQYF
TRBD1,-,TRBV18,TRBJ2-6,TGTGCGGGGACAGGATCCCGGGGAGGGGCCAACGTCCTGACTTTC,CAGTGSRGGANVLTF
-,-,TRBV20-1,TRBJ1-5,TGCAGTGCTAGAGAGGGGGGGCAAAGTCAGCCCCAGCATTTT,CSAREGGQSQPQHF
TRBD2,-,TRBV7-3,TRBJ2-1,TGTGCCAGCAGCGGGGACTACCTCTACAATGAGCAGTTCTTC,CASSGDYLYNEQFF
-,-,TRBV4-2,TRBJ2-7,TGTGCCAGCAGCCTAATTATGGGAGAGAGCCTGTCGGGGCAGTACTTC,CASSLIMGESLSGQYF
TRBD1,-,TRBV10-3,TRBJ2-7,TGTGCCATCAGTGGACAGGGGACCCTAGACGAGCAGTACTTC,CAISGQGTLDEQYF
-,-,TRBV28,TRBJ2-5,TGTGCCAGCAGTCGCGCGGAACCGCCCCACTCGACCCAGTACTTC,CASSRAEPPHSTQYF
-,many,TRBV10-3,TRBJ1-6,TGTGCCGTAGGGCCCCAGGGTAGGGATTCACCCCTCCACTTT,CAVGPQGRDSPLHF
TRBD1,-,TRBV7-2,TRBJ2-7,TGTGCCAGCAGCTTATTTCAGGGGGCCTACGAGCAGTACTTC,CASSLFQGAYEQYF
TRBD2,few,TRBV4-1,TRBJ2-3,TGCGCCAGCAGCCCGGGACTAGCGGGGGGCCCTATCCGCACAGATACGCAGTATTTT,CASSPGLAGGPIRTDTQYF
TRBD1,-,TRBV14,TRBJ2-1,TGTGCCAGCAGCCAAGTTACAGGGGCCTACAATGAGCAGTTCTTC,CASSQVTGAYNEQFF
TRBD2,-,TRBV6-5,TRBJ2-2,TGTGCCAGCAGTTATTCCCTAGCGGGGGTTCCGAACACCGGGGAGCTGTTTTTT,CASSYSLAGVPNTGELFF
-,few,TRBV6-2/TRBV6-3,TRBJ1-2,TGTGCCAGCAGTTACGTCGCCCGGGGCTACACCTTC,CASSYVARGYTF
-,-,TRBV20-1,TRBJ1-3,TGCAGTGCTCCCCCCAGTTGGGGTGCGTCAGGAAACACCATATATTTT,CSAPPSWGASGNTIYF
TRBD2,-,TRBV7-2,TRBJ2-4,TGTGCCAGCAGCTTAGGGGGGACTAGCGGGGGAAACATTCAGTACTTC,CASSLGGTSGGNIQYF
-,-,TRBV9,TRBJ1-5,TGTGCCAGCAGCGCCGCAGACGGGCAGCCCCAGCATTTT,CASSAADGQPQHF